The 10 T cell receptor beta chains below all came from one sample that was sequenced in a study of beta chain features in type 1 diabetes. Their cognate antigens are unknown. Findings of the study overall: Researchers report that Type 1 diabetes patients had moderately but significantly shorter TCRB CDR3s across all four CD4+ subsets.

The investigators reverse transcribed all of the isolated RNA, so they sequenced expressed TCRB transcripts. Libraries were prepared by immunoSEQ multiplex PCR; TCRdb keeps only in-frame clonotypes and omits some of them. The data contain about 700,000 clones, 13% of them singletons. The sequencing input was naive CD4+ T cells from blood. The receptors stem from a man between 18 and 29 years old with type 1 diabetes.

This clone was detected a few times. The rearrangement joins TRBV21-1 to TRBJ2-7; no DNA check was done on the table's D call, TRBD1. TRBV21-1 is a pseudogene. The CDR3 is made up of 13 amino acids. The CDR3 sequence is CASYWGTHYEQYF. Here the CDR3 DNA reads TGTGCCAGCTACTGGGGGACACACTACGAGCAGTACTTC.

This clone was counted between two and nine times. V usage is TRBV18 and J usage is TRBJ2-1, with TRBD2 identical over 15 bases. J was trimmed by 5 bases and V by 6 bases; bases with no gene match: 5. The CDR3 runs 16 residues. Germline V gene sequence: CDR1 KGHSH, CDR2 LQKENI. The CDR3 loop is CASSPGTSGGNNEQFF. CDR3 coding DNA: TGTGCCAGCTCTCCCGGGACTAGCGGGGGGAACAATGAGCAGTTCTTC.

The V call is TRBV10-2, the J call TRBJ2-5; TRBD1 matches 7 bases. CDR3 size: 13 residues. Germline assignment: CDR1 WSHSY and CDR2 SAAADI. V was clipped by 5 bases and J by 4 bases; unmatched bases: 4. The CDR3 region has the DNA TGCGCCAGCAGTCCCGCAGGGGGAGAGACCCAGTACTTC. It is translated as CASSPAGGETQYF.

This clone came up a few times. The V gene is TRBV9, the J gene TRBJ2-5; possible D gene TRBD2, 7 bases. The germline CDR1 and CDR2 sequences are SGDLS and YYNGEE. Between the trimmed V and J ends, which lost 4 bases and 7 bases, there was a span of 20 bases. The CDR3 length is 15 residues. The CDR3 DNA reads as TGTGCCAGCAGCCCCCAGGGGCGGGGGCCAGGGACCCAGTACTTC. It codes for CASSPQGRGPGTQYF.

This clone has only a few counts. This chain uses TRBV7-3 with TRBJ2-2; weak D call: TRBD1 (5 bases). The length of the CDR3 is 16 residues. From germline, CDR1 is SGHTA and CDR2 FQGTGA. The V end was cut by 5 bases, the J end by 0 bases, with 13 bases between. CDR3 sequence: CASSPQGASNTGELFF. CDR3 DNA: TGTGCCAGCAGCCCCCAAGGGGCCTCGAACACCGGGGAGCTGTTTTTT.

The table lists this clone with a few counts. The genes are TRBV29-1 and TRBJ2-3; 7 nucleotides align to TRBD1. The germline V gene encodes CDR1 SQVTM and CDR2 ANQGSEA. After removal of 3 bases from V and 0 bases from J, the junction contained 3 bases not matched to a gene. CDR3 length equals 14 residues. The CDR3 spells CSVEGQTSTDTQYF. The CDR3 nucleotides are TGCAGCGTTGAGGGACAGACTAGCACAGATACGCAGTATTTT.

The chain has TRBV7-2 and TRBJ2-3, with 9 bases matching TRBD2. Unmatched junction bases numbered 6, after V lost 1 base and J lost 4 bases. CDR3 length: 16 residues. CDR1 is SGHTA, CDR2 FQGNSA, per germline. The CDR3 loop is CASSLVISGGPDTQYF. CDR3 coding DNA: TGTGCCAGCAGCTTAGTGATTAGCGGGGGCCCAGATACGCAGTATTTT.

CDR3 region: CASSESGALPSTDTQYF. As DNA, the CDR3 is TGTGCCAGCAGTGAAAGCGGGGCCCTACCCAGCACAGATACGCAGTATTTT. The chain uses TRBV25-1 and TRBJ2-3; 7 bases fit TRBD2. Germline lookup yields CDR1 MGHDK and CDR2 SYGVNS. The CDR3 covers 17 residues. After removal of 2 bases from V and 0 bases from J, the junction contained 8 bases not matched to a gene.

This chain connects TRBV7-9 to TRBJ2-1, with 10 bases lining up with TRBD2. This CDR3 contains 15 residues. The V segment lost 1 base and the J segment 9 bases; nucleotides outside the gene matches: 6. Germline CDR1 reads SEHNR; CDR2 reads FQNEAQ (reference sequence). This chain's CDR3 is CASSLGSGGFVEQFF. CDR3 sequence (DNA): TGTGCCAGCAGCTTAGGTAGCGGGGGGTTTGTTGAGCAGTTCTTC.

This clone was counted only a few times. This chain uses TRBV7-9 with TRBJ2-3; 9 bases are a match to TRBD1. Unmatched junction bases numbered 8, after V lost 7 bases and J lost 6 bases. CDR1 and CDR2 from the germline V gene are SEHNR and FQNEAQ (reference sequence). The CDR3 is made up of 14 amino acids. The CDR3 nucleotides are TGTGCCAGCATCTCTACAGGGGGCTTTGATACGCAGTATTTT. Its translation is CASISTGGFDTQYF.